What follows are 21 T cell receptor beta chains derived from one specimen sequenced in a study of glioma-infiltrating T cells after dendritic cell vaccination. Only in-frame clones appear in the TCRdb table, and some are missing; sequencing was by immunoSEQ multiplex PCR. The repertoire holds under 100,000 clones, with over 75% as singletons. The starting material was blood, obtained before dendritic cell vaccination. The receptors derive from a human donor with glioblastoma.

V gene TRBV11-3 combines with J gene TRBJ2-2; D may be TRBD2 (6 bases). V was trimmed by 5 bases and J by 5 bases, leaving 18 bases between them. The CDR3 sequence is 16 residues long. The V gene's germline CDR1 is SGHNT and CDR2 YENEEA. The CDR3 DNA is TGTGCCAGCAGCCCCCCGGGGGTACGTCGGACCGGGGAGCTGTTTTTT. This sequence encodes CASSPPGVRRTGELFF.

The V and J genes are TRBV7-9 and TRBJ1-5; a weak D match, TRBD1 (6 bases). Germline CDR1 is SEHNR and CDR2 is FQNEAQ (reference sequence). The CDR3 consists of 16 residues. Trimming stripped 4 bases from V and 2 bases from J, with 15 bases between. The CDR3: CASSSVEAGGNQPQHF. DNA of the CDR3: TGTGCCAGCAGCTCGGTGGAGGCAGGGGGCAATCAGCCCCAGCATTTT.

This clone was seen a handful of times. This chain connects TRBV6-1 to TRBJ1-2; possibly TRBD1 for D (5 bases). The germline CDR1 and CDR2 sequences are MNHNS and SASEGT. V lost 9 bases and J lost 2, with 13 bases in between. The CDR3 totals 13 residues. CDR3 sequence (DNA): TGTGCCAGAAGAGCGGGGGAGAACTATGGCTACACCTTC. The encoded protein is CARRAGENYGYTF.

The rearrangement joins TRBV12-5 to TRBJ2-3; D perhaps matches TRBD1 (6 bases). Trimming stripped 2 bases from V and 4 bases from J, with 7 bases between. The CDR3 loop spans 13 amino acids. Germline V gene data show CDR1 as LGHNT and CDR2 as FRNRAP. CDR3 loop: CASGLSGADTQYF. Written as DNA, the CDR3 is TGTGCTAGTGGTTTGTCAGGGGCAGATACGCAGTATTTT.

CDR3 sequence (DNA): TGTGCCAGCAGCCCCAGAAGGGGGAGCTCTGGAAACACCATATATTTT. It translates to CASSPRRGSSGNTIYF. The V and J genes are TRBV4-2 and TRBJ1-3, with a tentative D call TRBD1 (6 bases). This CDR3 has 16 residues. CDR1 is LGHNA, CDR2 YNFKEQ, per germline. With 4 bases removed from V and 0 bases from J, the gap between germline ends came to 13 bases.

A word on this clone: The sample contains more than one DNA sequence encoding this CDR3. The V call is TRBV2, the J call TRBJ1-1, with 7 bases identical to TRBD1. The length of the CDR3 is 14 residues. V shed 6 bases and J 0 bases; nucleotides not matched to a gene: 4. Germline-derived CDR1 and CDR2 are SNHLY and FYNNEI. CDR3 in amino acids: CASSTTGMNTEAFF. Written as DNA, the CDR3 is TGTGCCAGCAGCACGACAGGGATGAACACTGAAGCTTTCTTT.

This clone turned up a few times. Other nucleotide sequences from this sample produce the same CDR3. This chain's CDR3 is CASSEVGGGYAGELFF. The CDR3 DNA is TGTGCCAGCAGTGAAGTAGGCGGGGGGTATGCCGGGGAGCTGTTTTTT. The chain couples TRBV2 to TRBJ2-2, with 8 bases that match TRBD2. The CDR3 is 16 amino acids. The J segment lost 6 bases and the V segment lost 1 base, leaving 7 bases of the junction unmatched. Germline CDR1 reads SNHLY; CDR2 reads FYNNEI.

The count of this clone is one. The chain carries TRBV7-7 and TRBJ2-1; TRBD1 is a possible D gene (5 bases). This CDR3 contains 14 residues. Germline V CDR1 and CDR2: SSHAT, FNYEAQ (reference sequence). Trimming took 0 bases from V and 9 from J, leaving 12 bases between them. CDR3 DNA sequence: TGTGCCAGCAGCTTAGCGCGGCAGGGTGCTGAGCAGTTCTTC. Protein product: CASSLARQGAEQFF.

This clone appeared a single time. The J gene is TRBJ2-1, the V gene TRBV5-1; D not resolved. The V gene lost 4 bases and the J gene lost 10 bases, with 15 bases spanning the gap. Germline V gene sequence: CDR1 SGHRS, CDR2 YFSETQ. The CDR3 is made up of 13 amino acids. CDR3 loop: CASSTDTRWEQFF. The CDR3 region has the DNA TGCGCCAGCAGCACCGATACAAGATGGGAGCAGTTCTTC.

This chain links TRBV6-5 with TRBJ1-6; D is undetermined. Between the trimmed V and J ends, which lost 5 bases and 10 bases, there was a span of 15 bases. The CDR3 contains 14 residues. In germline, CDR1 is MNHEY, CDR2 SVGAGI. CDR3 coding DNA: TGTGCCAGCAGTCTAGGTGTCCGGGAATCACCCCTCCACTTT. Protein sequence: CASSLGVRESPLHF.

The CDR3 DNA reads as TGTGCCAGCAGCTTAGAACGGGAGACCCAGTACTTC. As protein: CASSLERETQYF. The V and J genes are TRBV7-9 and TRBJ2-5; D not resolved. Per the germline V gene, CDR1 is SEHNR and CDR2 is FQNEAQ (reference sequence). The ends were cut back, 1 base at V and 5 bases at J, with 5 bases in the middle. The CDR3 covers 12 residues.

This rearrangement joins TRBV7-9 to TRBJ1-1; no firm D call. The CDR3 has 14 amino acids. Germline loops: CDR1 SEHNR, CDR2 FQNEAQ (reference sequence). Trimming pared 4 bases from V and 1 base from J, leaving 10 bases between. DNA of the CDR3: TGTGCCAGCAGCTCAATAACAGAGAACACTGAAGCTTTCTTT. It yields the protein CASSSITENTEAFF.

This sequence joins TRBV5-1 and TRBJ1-3; tentative D call: TRBD1 (5 bases). V was trimmed by 7 bases and J by 4 bases, leaving 18 bases between them. CDR1 is SGHRS and CDR2 is YFSETQ in the germline V gene. There are 15 residues in the CDR3. The CDR3 loop is CASGRGQGKGNTIYF. As DNA, the CDR3 is TGCGCCAGCGGCCGTGGTCAGGGTAAAGGAAACACCATATATTTT. Variable domain in full (rest from reference TRBV5-1 and TRBJ1-3): KAGVTQTPRYLIKTRGQQVTLSCSPISGHRSVSWYQQTPGQGLQFLFEYFSETQRNKGNFPGRFSGRQFSNSRSEMNVSTLELGDSALYLCASGRGQGKGNTIYFGEGSWLTVV.

V usage is TRBV19 and J usage is TRBJ1-2, with 9 bases aligning to TRBD1. From germline, CDR1 is LNHDA and CDR2 SQIVND (reference sequence). This CDR3 region has 16 residues. V lost 3 bases and J lost 8; bases outside the gene matches: 13. DNA for the CDR3: TGTGCCAGTAGTATCTTTTACGGGACAGGGTTTGGGGGCTACACCTTC. Its protein product is CASSIFYGTGFGGYTF.

This clone was observed a handful of times. The genes are TRBV7-2 and TRBJ1-1; no clear D gene. The germline V gene encodes CDR1 SGHTA and CDR2 FQGNSA. The CDR3 is 14 residues long. Trimming took 3 bases from V and 4 from J, leaving 12 bases between them. CDR3 DNA sequence: TGTGCCAGCAGCTTGAGACGGTCAGGCACTGAAGCTTTCTTT. This gives the protein CASSLRRSGTEAFF.

This rearrangement joins TRBV9 to TRBJ2-1, with D perhaps matching TRBD1 (6 bases). Germline V gene lookup returns CDR1 SGDLS and CDR2 YYNGEE. The CDR3 totals 16 residues. V was clipped by 0 bases and J by 4 bases, with 14 bases between them. The DNA for the CDR3 is TGTGCCAGCAGCGTAGGACAGGAGGTGTTTTACAATGAGCAGTTCTTC. This sequence encodes CASSVGQEVFYNEQFF.

This clone appeared a few times. J is TRBJ2-2 and V is TRBV27; TRBD2 matches at 10 bases. CDR1 and CDR2 from the germline V gene are MNHEY and SMNVEV (reference sequence). This CDR3 region has 18 residues. V lost 6 bases and J lost 5; bases outside the gene matches: 15. CDR3 sequence (DNA): TGTGCCAGCAGACCTCCCGGGGGAGCGGGAGGGGGTACCGGGGAGCTGTTTTTT. It is translated as CASRPPGGAGGGTGELFF.

This chain joins TRBV6-1 and TRBJ2-5; 8 bases match TRBD2. The closer fit of TRBJ2-7 to the DNA end suggests the J call may be wrong. This CDR3 contains 14 residues. Germline V gives CDR1 MNHNS, CDR2 SASEGT. The CDR3 sequence: CASREISGAYEQYF. The DNA of the CDR3 is TGTGCCAGCAGGGAAATTAGCGGGGCTTACGAGCAGTACTTC.

The rearrangement joins TRBV27 to TRBJ2-7; 12 bases map to TRBD2. Germline CDR1 reads MNHEY; CDR2 reads SMNVEV (reference sequence). The CDR3 totals 16 residues. The trim removed 3 bases at V and 3 bases at J, leaving 6 bases unmatched. CDR3 bases: TGTGCCAGCAGTTTGAGGACTAGCGGGGATTACTACGAGCAGTACTTC. It specifies CASSLRTSGDYYEQYF.

V gene TRBV27 combines with J gene TRBJ2-7, with D possibly TRBD1 on 6 matching bases. This CDR3 region has 14 residues. V lost 2 bases and J 3 bases, leaving 11 bases between the germline ends. Germline V gene sequence: CDR1 MNHEY, CDR2 SMNVEV (reference sequence). The CDR3 region is CASSLRQVGYEQYF. DNA of the CDR3: TGTGCCAGCAGTTTACGACAGGTTGGCTACGAGCAGTACTTC.

In DNA form, the CDR3 reads TGTGCCAGCAGTTTAAGGACCAGACAGGGCTATAATTCACCCCTCCACTTT. Translated: CASSLRTRQGYNSPLHF. This chain links TRBV27 with TRBJ1-6, with 7 positions matching TRBD1. The CDR3 covers 17 residues. Germline assignment: CDR1 MNHEY and CDR2 SMNVEV (reference sequence). V lost 2 bases to trimming and J lost 3 bases; unmatched junction nucleotides: 7.